One and the same sample provided the 12 T cell receptor beta chains below, sequenced in a study of CD4+ T cells in melanoma. Data came from immunoSEQ multiplex PCR; TCRdb stores just in-frame clones and leaves some out. The sample consists of around 130,000 clones, around 90% of them appearing once. The receptors stem from a human donor with melanoma.

CDR3 protein: CAARDSGTDTQYF. In DNA form, the CDR3 reads TGTGCCGCCCGCGACTCGGGGACAGATACGCAGTATTTT. The rearrangement links TRBV2 to TRBJ2-3; perhaps TRBD2 as D (5 bases). The V gene's germline CDR1 is SNHLY and CDR2 FYNNEI. The CDR3 consists of 13 residues. Between the trimmed V and J ends, which lost 11 bases and 3 bases, there was a span of 15 bases.

The rearrangement links TRBV7-8 to TRBJ1-1; unclear D gene. Per germline, CDR1 SGHVS and CDR2 FQNEAQ. CDR3 length: 13 residues. Trimming left V 2 bases short and J 3 bases short, with 7 bases between. Written as DNA, the CDR3 is TGTGCCAGCAGCTTAAGCCGGGACACTGAAGCTTTCTTT. It is translated as CASSLSRDTEAFF.

The chain carries TRBV6-1 and TRBJ1-1; D may be TRBD1 (5 bases). The CDR3 has 15 amino acids. CDR1 and CDR2 (germline): MNHNS, SASEGT. Trimming cost V 5 bases and J 1 base, with 14 bases left between them. CDR3 sequence (DNA): TGTGCCAGCAGTAAAACCGGGACGGCGAACACTGAAGCTTTCTTT. Encoded protein: CASSKTGTANTEAFF.

The chain uses TRBV7-8 and TRBJ1-6; D is unclear. CDR1 SGHVS and CDR2 FQNEAQ come from the germline V gene. Trimming removed 2 bases at V and 11 bases at J, with 13 bases between. The CDR3 covers 14 residues. CDR3 DNA sequence: TGTGCCAGCAGCTTATACGAAGGATCGGCACCCCTCCACTTT. This gives the protein CASSLYEGSAPLHF.

The DNA of the CDR3 is TGTGCCTGGAGTACCCCGGGACAGTTCTATGGCTACACCTTC. Protein product: CAWSTPGQFYGYTF. V usage is TRBV30 and J usage is TRBJ1-2; TRBD1 matches at 7 bases. This CDR3 region has 14 residues. V trimming: 2 bases; J trimming: 4 bases; junction bases outside the gene matches: 7. From germline, CDR1 is GTSNPN and CDR2 SVGIG (reference sequence). The variable domain in full, completed from reference TRBV30 and TRBJ1-2, reads SQTIHQWPATLVQPVGSPLSLECTVEGTSNPNLYWYRQAAGRGLQLLFYSVGIGQISSEVPQNLSASRPQDRQFILSSKKLLLSDSGFYLCAWSTPGQFYGYTFGSGTRLTVV.

CDR3 sequence reads: CASSLKALHEPYEQYF. CDR3 nucleotide sequence: TGTGCCAGCAGTCTTAAGGCCCTTCACGAGCCCTACGAGCAGTACTTC. The rearrangement uses TRBV7-8 and TRBJ2-7; D gene unclear. The V end lost 6 bases, the J end lost 2 bases, and 20 bases lay between the germline ends. The germline CDR1 and CDR2 sequences are SGHVS and FQNEAQ. The CDR3 extends over 16 amino acids. The variable domain in full, completed from reference TRBV7-8 and TRBJ2-7, reads GAGVSQSPRYKVAKRGQDVALRCDPISGHVSLFWYQQALGQGPEFLTYFQNEAQLDKSGLPSDRFFAERPEGSVSTLKIQRTQQEDSAVYLCASSLKALHEPYEQYFGPGTRLTVT.

CDR3 in DNA: TGCGCCAGCAGCTTGATAAGCGGAGGAACCTACGAGCAGTACTTC. It encodes CASSLISGGTYEQYF. This sequence joins TRBV5-1 and TRBJ2-7, with a possible D match to TRBD2 (5 bases). Between the trimmed V and J ends, which lost 1 base and 2 bases, there was a span of 13 bases. The CDR3 length is 15 residues. CDR1 is SGHRS and CDR2 is YFSETQ in the germline V gene.

In this sample, this clone turned up once. The chain joins TRBV28 to TRBJ1-2; D call uncertain. V was trimmed by 4 bases and J by 2 bases, leaving 11 bases between them. This CDR3 is 14 amino acids long. CDR1 and CDR2 from the germline V gene are MDHEN and SYDVKM. This CDR3 reads CASSSHSGNYGYTF. DNA for the CDR3: TGTGCCAGCAGTTCCCATAGCGGCAACTATGGCTACACCTTC.

This clone was counted only a few times. The rearrangement links TRBV7-2 to TRBJ2-7; 10 bases align to TRBD1. Per germline, CDR1 SGHTA and CDR2 FQGNSA. This CDR3 is built from 14 residues. The V segment lost 4 bases and the J segment 7 bases; nucleotides outside the gene matches: 7. This CDR3 reads CASSSRQGAKEQYF. The CDR3 nucleotides read TGTGCCAGCAGCTCCAGACAGGGGGCCAAAGAGCAGTACTTC.

This clone was counted a single time. The chain joins TRBV19 to TRBJ1-2, with TRBD1 as a possible D gene (6 bases). Per the germline V gene, CDR1 is LNHDA and CDR2 is SQIVND (reference sequence). Trimming took 7 bases from V and 4 from J, leaving 22 bases between them. CDR3 length: 16 amino acids. CDR3 nucleotides: TGTGCCAGTACCGCTCCCAAACAGGGCGTGGGCTATGGCTACACCTTC. Translation gives CASTAPKQGVGYGYTF.

This chain connects TRBV9 to TRBJ1-1; 7 bases agree with TRBD1. The CDR3 runs to 15 residues. Germline CDR1 is SGDLS and CDR2 is YYNGEE. Trimming at V came to 0 bases and at J to 3 bases, leaving 5 bases not matched to a gene. Here the CDR3 DNA reads TGTGCCAGCAGCGTAGATGGCAGGGGGGACACTGAAGCTTTCTTT. Translating gives CASSVDGRGDTEAFF.

The chain couples TRBV28 to TRBJ1-5; 7 bases map to TRBD1. CDR1 and CDR2 (germline): MDHEN, SYDVKM. V lost 5 bases to trimming and J lost 6 bases; unmatched junction nucleotides: 7. The CDR3 is made up of 14 amino acids. This CDR3 reads CASSGTGTAQPQHF. Written as DNA, the CDR3 is TGTGCCAGCAGTGGGACCGGGACAGCTCAGCCCCAGCATTTT.